This entry lists 6 T cell receptor beta chains sequenced from one sample in a study of radiotherapy plus CTLA-4 blockade in lung cancer. Only in-frame clones appear in the TCRdb table, and some are missing; sequencing was by immunoSEQ multiplex PCR. The table shows tens of thousands of clones, with approximately 71% occurring only once. The sequences come from peripheral blood, collected from a patient treated with radiotherapy plus ipilimumab. These receptors were obtained from a human donor with non-small cell lung cancer whose response to radiotherapy plus ipilimumab could not be evaluated.

The chain couples TRBV5-1 to TRBJ2-5; 7 positions match TRBD2. Unmatched junction bases numbered 10, after V lost 9 bases and J lost 2 bases. This CDR3 has 14 residues. Germline values: CDR1 SGHRS, CDR2 YFSETQ. The CDR3 DNA follows: TGCGCCACCCAGGGAGGGGAGGGTCAAGAGACCCAGTACTTC. Residues: CATQGGEGQETQYF.

The J gene is TRBJ2-5, the V gene TRBV21-1; the table's D call, TRBD2, was not checked against the DNA. TRBV21-1 has pseudogene status. The CDR3 spans 15 residues. CDR3 sequence: CASSRPGLAGETQYF. CDR3 bases: TGTGCCAGCAGCAGACCGGGACTAGCGGGAGAGACCCAGTACTTC.

This clone showed up just once. The V and J genes are TRBV28 and TRBJ2-5; TRBD1 might be the D (5 bases). V was pared by 11 bases and J by 3 bases, with 13 bases between. Germline lookup yields CDR1 MDHEN and CDR2 SYDVKM. This CDR3 region has 12 residues. The CDR3 here is CALGAAKETQYF. In nucleotides, the CDR3 is TGTGCCTTAGGGGCGGCAAAAGAGACCCAGTACTTC.

The chain has TRBV18 and TRBJ1-2; TRBD1 agrees at 8 bases. The CDR3 loop spans 13 amino acids. V shed 5 bases, J shed 6 bases, and the junction held 5 bases outside the gene matches. Looked up from germline, CDR1 is KGHSH and CDR2 is LQKENI. CDR3 nucleotide sequence: TGTGCCAGCTCATCCACGACAGGGGATGGCTACACCTTC. It yields the protein CASSSTTGDGYTF. The whole variable domain, remainder taken from reference TRBV18 and TRBJ1-2, is NAGVMQNPRHLVRRRGQEARLRCSPMKGHSHVYWYRQLPEEGLKFMVYLQKENIIDESGMPKERFSAEFPKEGPSILRIQQVVRGDSAAYFCASSSTTGDGYTFGSGTRLTVV.

This sequence joins TRBV5-1 and TRBJ2-2; TRBD1 might be the D (6 bases). The V gene lost 6 bases and the J gene lost 6 bases, with 12 bases spanning the gap. Germline-derived CDR1 and CDR2 are SGHRS and YFSETQ. The CDR3 has 13 residues. The CDR3 here is CASTSRGSGELFF. The CDR3 DNA sequence: TGCGCCAGCACCTCTAGGGGGTCCGGGGAGCTGTTTTTT.

The CDR3 spells CASSPDRGYGYTF. CDR3 in DNA: TGTGCCAGTAGTCCGGACAGGGGGTATGGCTACACCTTC. This chain joins TRBV19 and TRBJ1-2; TRBD1 aligns across 10 bases. J gave up 5 bases and V 5 bases, and 2 bases lay outside the gene matches. CDR3 size: 13 residues. Germline V gene lookup returns CDR1 LNHDA and CDR2 SQIVND (reference sequence).